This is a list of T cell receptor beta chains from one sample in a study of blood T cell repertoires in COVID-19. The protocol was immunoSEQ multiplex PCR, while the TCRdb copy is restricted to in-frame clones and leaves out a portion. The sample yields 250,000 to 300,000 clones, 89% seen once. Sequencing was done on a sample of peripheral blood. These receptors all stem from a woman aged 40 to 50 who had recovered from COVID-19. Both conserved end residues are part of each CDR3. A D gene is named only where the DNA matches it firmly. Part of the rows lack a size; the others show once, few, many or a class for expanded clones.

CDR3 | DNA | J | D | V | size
CASSTGAEQYF | TGTGCCAGTAGTACCGGAGCCGAGCAGTACTTC | TRBJ2-7 | . | TRBV19 | .
CASSDAGTDTQYF | TGTGCCAGCAGTGACGCGGGCACAGATACGCAGTATTTT | TRBJ2-3 | . | TRBV6-4 | .
CASSYEEDYGYTF | TGTGCCAGCAGTTACGAGGAAGACTATGGCTACACCTTC | TRBJ1-2 | . | TRBV6-2/TRBV6-3 | few
CASSSGQDYGYTF | TGTGCCAGCTCATCCGGACAGGACTATGGCTACACCTTC | TRBJ1-2 | TRBD1 | TRBV18 | .
CASSAPGRPDSPLHF | TGTGCCAGCAGCGCCCCGGGGAGGCCGGATTCACCCCTCCACTTT | TRBJ1-6 | . | TRBV6-5 | .
CASSYRENGYTF | TGTGCCAGCAGTTACAGGGAGAATGGCTACACCTTC | TRBJ1-2 | . | TRBV12-3/TRBV12-4 | .
CASSLKLAGGGTDTQYF | TGTGCCAGCAGCCTCAAATTAGCGGGAGGGGGAACAGATACGCAGTATTTT | TRBJ2-3 | TRBD2 | TRBV3-1/TRBV3-2 | .
CASTYIGRADNEQFF | TGTGCCAGCACGTATATCGGGAGGGCCGACAATGAGCAGTTCTTC | TRBJ2-1 | TRBD2 | TRBV6-4 | .
CASSQDGAWDSLNTEAFF | TGTGCCAGCAGCCAAGATGGGGCTTGGGACAGTTTAAACACTGAAGCTTTCTTT | TRBJ1-1 | TRBD1 | TRBV3-1/TRBV3-2 | .
CASSLASSTDTQYF | TGCGCCAGCAGCTTGGCTAGCAGCACAGATACGCAGTATTTT | TRBJ2-3 | . | TRBV5-1 | once
CANSPRDFTNEQFF | TGTGCCAACTCCCCGCGGGACTTTACGAATGAGCAGTTCTTC | TRBJ2-1 | . | TRBV7-9 | .
CASSLGAGSETQYF | TGTGCCAGCAGCTTGGGAGCGGGATCAGAGACCCAGTACTTC | TRBJ2-5 | TRBD2 | TRBV11-2 | .
CAISDVQRSEQYF | TGTGCCATCAGTGATGTCCAGCGGAGCGAGCAGTACTTC | TRBJ2-7 | . | TRBV10-3 | .
CASAAGGTSTDTQYF | TGTGCTAGTGCCGCGGGAGGGACTAGCACAGATACGCAGTATTTT | TRBJ2-3 | TRBD2 | TRBV12-5 | once
CASSSPLQGYGYTF | TGTGCCAGCAGCTCACCCTTACAGGGGTATGGCTACACCTTC | TRBJ1-2 | TRBD1 | TRBV9 | .
CASSLNRLAGDDEQYF | TGTGCCAGCAGCTTAAACCGACTAGCGGGAGACGACGAGCAGTACTTC | TRBJ2-7 | TRBD2 | TRBV7-3 | .
CASSSHVNRGGDTEAFF | TGTGCCAGCAGCAGCCACGTAAATCGGGGAGGGGACACTGAAGCTTTCTTT | TRBJ1-1 | . | TRBV21-1 | .
CASASDYGYTF | TGTGCCAGTGCGTCTGACTATGGCTACACCTTC | TRBJ1-2 | . | TRBV28 | .
CATAMGGPTDTQYF | TGTGCCACCGCTATGGGAGGGCCCACAGATACGCAGTATTTT | TRBJ2-3 | TRBD2 | TRBV13 | .
CATGGGTETQYF | TGTGCCACCGGGGGGGGGACGGAGACCCAGTACTTC | TRBJ2-5 | TRBD2 | TRBV3-1/TRBV3-2 | .
CASSPGGGSDTQYF | TGTGCCAGCAGCCCGGGAGGTGGGTCAGATACGCAGTATTTT | TRBJ2-3 | TRBD2 | TRBV7-6 | .
CASNSGTGELFF | TGTGCCAGCAACAGCGGGACCGGGGAGCTGTTTTTT | TRBJ2-2 | . | TRBV7-3 | .
CATSRKTGGYPETQYF | TGTGCCACCAGCAGAAAGACAGGGGGCTACCCAGAGACCCAGTACTTC | TRBJ2-5 | TRBD1 | TRBV15 | .
CASSRGQGRVFF | TGTGCCAGCAGCCGTGGACAGGGCCGGGTCTTCTTC | TRBJ1-2 | TRBD1 | TRBV9 | .
CASSLVGQGTYEQYF | TGTGCCAGCAGCTTGGTGGGACAGGGAACCTACGAGCAGTACTTC | TRBJ2-7 | TRBD1 | TRBV5-6 | .
CATSDFSGQGAEDTQYF | TGTGCCACCAGTGATTTCTCAGGCCAGGGGGCTGAAGATACGCAGTATTTT | TRBJ2-3 | TRBD1 | TRBV24-1 | .
CASNKGLAGGEEQFF | TGTGCCAGCAATAAGGGACTAGCGGGAGGTGAAGAGCAGTTCTTC | TRBJ2-1 | TRBD2 | TRBV27 | .
CASRKGQGHSPLHF | TGTGCCAGCAGGAAGGGACAGGGGCATTCACCCCTCCACTTT | TRBJ1-6 | TRBD1 | TRBV6-5 | .
CASRIGTSGSNEQFF | TGTGCCAGCAGGATAGGGACTAGCGGGTCCAATGAGCAGTTCTTC | TRBJ2-1 | TRBD2 | TRBV6-5 | .
CATSRGRVEAKNIQYF | TGTGCCACCAGCAGGGGCAGGGTTGAAGCCAAAAACATTCAGTACTTC | TRBJ2-4 | . | TRBV15 | once
CASSLFPLSGIGTDTQYF | TGTGCCAGCAGTTTATTCCCGCTTAGCGGGATAGGCACAGATACGCAGTATTTT | TRBJ2-3 | TRBD2 | TRBV28 | .
CASSEGSGVSTGELFF | TGTGCCAGCAGTGAAGGGTCCGGAGTATCCACCGGGGAGCTGTTTTTT | TRBJ2-2 | . | TRBV6-1 | .
CASSRGTGSGGYTF | TGTGCCAGTAGTCGAGGGACAGGGTCTGGCGGCTACACCTTC | TRBJ1-2 | TRBD1 | TRBV19 | .
CASSTPSGGYTF | TGCGCCAGCAGCACGCCAAGCGGTGGCTACACCTTC | TRBJ1-2 | . | TRBV5-1 | .
CASSRTDTQYF | TGTGCCAGCAGCCGGACAGATACGCAGTATTTT | TRBJ2-3 | . | TRBV7-9 | once
CASRLVVGELFF | TGTGCCAGCAGACTAGTTGTCGGGGAGCTGTTTTTT | TRBJ2-2 | . | TRBV12-3/TRBV12-4 | .
CASSLVGTRGEQYF | TGTGCCAGCAGCTTAGTAGGGACTAGAGGCGAGCAGTACTTC | TRBJ2-7 | TRBD2 | TRBV11-3 | .
CASNPGTGGELFF | TGTGCCAGCAACCCCGGGACTGGCGGGGAGCTGTTTTTT | TRBJ2-2 | . | TRBV12-3/TRBV12-4 | .
CASSRTGGAIGYTF | TGTGCCAGCAGCCGTACAGGGGGCGCGATAGGCTACACCTTC | TRBJ1-2 | TRBD1 | TRBV28 | few
CASSLSSSTDTQYF | TGTGCCAGCAGTTTGTCGAGCTCCACAGATACGCAGTATTTT | TRBJ2-3 | . | TRBV27 | .
CASSISGNTEAFF | TGTGCCAGTAGTATTTCCGGGAACACTGAAGCTTTCTTT | TRBJ1-1 | . | TRBV19 | .
CASSQDLAGLATNEKLFF | TGTGCCAGCAGCCAAGATCTGGCAGGGCTTGCAACTAATGAAAAACTGTTTTTT | TRBJ1-4 | . | TRBV4-2 | .
CASSFGLAGRDEQFF | TGTGCCAGCAGCTTTGGACTAGCGGGACGAGATGAGCAGTTCTTC | TRBJ2-1 | TRBD2 | TRBV7-9 | .
CASSLVSGADTQYF | TGTGCCAGCAGCTTAGTATCCGGGGCAGATACGCAGTATTTT | TRBJ2-3 | . | TRBV7-6 | .
CASSLKREVNETQYF | TGTGCCAGCAGCCTAAAGCGGGAGGTGAATGAGACCCAGTACTTC | TRBJ2-5 | TRBD2 | TRBV7-9 | .
CASSLVYRGAETQYF | TGCGCCAGCAGCTTGGTATACAGGGGCGCAGAGACCCAGTACTTC | TRBJ2-5 | TRBD1 | TRBV5-1 | .
CASSRTSGRGETQYF | TGTGCCAGCAGCCGCACTAGCGGGAGGGGGGAGACCCAGTACTTC | TRBJ2-5 | TRBD2 | TRBV11-2 | .
CASSSLKAGGVYGYTF | TGCGCCAGCAGCTCCCTGAAGGCAGGGGGCGTCTATGGCTACACCTTC | TRBJ1-2 | TRBD1 | TRBV5-1 | .